The T cell receptor beta chain described here comes from a study of cytomegalovirus exposure and HLA in healthy donors. This clone was found a few times. The target antigen is unknown. Germline V gives CDR1 LGHNA, CDR2 YSLEER. The CDR3 is 13 amino acids. Trimming removed 4 bases at V and 1 base at J, with 8 bases between. Study findings and constraints: A missense variant in DCLRE1C was later tied to TCR beta V- and J-gene trimming.

The study ran its PCR with 60 Vbeta and 13 Jbeta primers. TCRdb's table, derived via immunoSEQ multiplex PCR, lists solely in-frame clones and lacks some. The sample lists some 98,000 clones; more than 75% were seen once. The receptor was derived from a human donor in good health. The specimen sequenced was PBMCs. V is TRBV4-3 and J is TRBJ2-7, with D possibly TRBD1 on 6 matching bases. The CDR3 nucleotides read TGCGCCAGCAGCCGGGGGCTGTCCTACGAGCAGTACTTC. Residues: CASSRGLSYEQYF.